The 10 T cell receptor beta chains in this list originate from one sample, sequenced in a study of T-cell reconstitution after alpha-beta-depleted transplantation in children. Unique molecular identifiers tagged the TCRbeta library. TCRdb passed the PCR reads through MiXCR, listing each CDR3 protein once. The table has a few hundred thousand distinct CDR3 sequences, roughly a quarter seen once; the top ten hold under 45%. The sample in question was PBMCs, obtained before TCRalphabeta/CD19-depleted stem cell transplant. Source of these receptors: a boy under two years old with Wiskott-Aldrich syndrome, due to receive a stem cell transplant.

The chain is built from TRBV20-1 and TRBJ2-1, with 10 bases identical to TRBD2. J was trimmed by 4 bases and V by 5 bases; bases with no gene match: 8. Germline V gene data show CDR1 as DFQATT and CDR2 as SNEGSKA (reference sequence). The CDR3 has 15 residues. The CDR3 reads CSAEGLATSYNEQFF. The CDR3 DNA reads as TGCAGTGCTGAGGGACTAGCGACCTCATACAATGAGCAGTTCTTC.

The J gene is TRBJ2-1, the V gene TRBV5-1; D possibly corresponds to TRBD2 (6 bases). V lost 1 base and J lost 7, with 15 bases in between. Germline loops: CDR1 SGHRS, CDR2 YFSETQ. The CDR3 consists of 15 residues. The CDR3 nucleotides are TGCGCCAGCAGCTTGTCAGCGGGTCCTGAGAATGAGCAGTTCTTC. It is translated as CASSLSAGPENEQFF.

The genes are TRBV10-3 and TRBJ2-1; 11 positions agree with TRBD2. Germline V gene sequence: CDR1 ENHRY, CDR2 SYGVKD. After removal of 5 bases from V and 5 bases from J, the junction contained 5 bases not matched to a gene. CDR3 length equals 15 residues. For the CDR3, the DNA is TGTGCCATCAGTACCGTAGCGGGAGGGGACAATGAGCAGTTCTTC. Its translation is CAISTVAGGDNEQFF.

The chain couples TRBV5-1 to TRBJ2-1; perhaps TRBD2 as D (6 bases). The CDR3 sequence is 15 residues long. Germline V CDR1 and CDR2: SGHRS, YFSETQ. V was pared by 0 bases and J by 3 bases, with 10 bases between. CDR3 sequence reads: CASSLGGAVYNEQFF. CDR3 nucleotides: TGCGCCAGCAGCTTGGGCGGGGCCGTCTACAATGAGCAGTTCTTC. Complete variable domain (other parts from reference TRBV5-1 and TRBJ2-1): KAGVTQTPRYLIKTRGQQVTLSCSPISGHRSVSWYQQTPGQGLQFLFEYFSETQRNKGNFPGRFSGRQFSNSRSEMNVSTLELGDSALYLCASSLGGAVYNEQFFGPGTRLTVL.

The gene calls are TRBV29-1 and TRBJ2-3; TRBD2 matches 10 bases. The CDR3 extends over 15 amino acids. V shed 4 bases, J shed 2 bases, and the junction held 6 bases outside the gene matches. From germline, CDR1 is SQVTM and CDR2 ANQGSEA. The chain's CDR3 is CSVALTSGSTDTQYF. In DNA form, the CDR3 reads TGCAGCGTTGCCCTGACTAGCGGGTCCACAGATACGCAGTATTTT.

The chain recombines TRBV27 with TRBJ1-1; the D gene is possibly TRBD1 (5 bases). Germline CDR1 reads MNHEY; CDR2 reads SMNVEV (reference sequence). With 3 bases removed from V and 8 bases from J, the gap between germline ends came to 10 bases. The CDR3 extends over 12 amino acids. The CDR3 region is CASSFDGAEAFF. The CDR3 nucleotides read TGTGCCAGCAGTTTCGACGGGGCGGAAGCTTTCTTT.

This clonotype has a handful of counts. J is TRBJ1-1 and V is TRBV10-3; 8 bases align to TRBD1. V dropped 6 bases and J dropped 6; count of bases not matched to a gene: 6. The CDR3 is 13 amino acids. The germline CDR1 and CDR2 sequences are ENHRY and SYGVKD. CDR3 loop: CAIRATGGAEAFF. CDR3 DNA: TGTGCCATCAGAGCAACAGGGGGGGCTGAAGCTTTCTTT.

The chain's CDR3 is CSPGTGLIEQFF. Written as DNA, the CDR3 is TGCAGTCCCGGGACAGGGTTGATTGAGCAGTTCTTC. The J gene is TRBJ2-1, the V gene TRBV20-1; the match to TRBD1 covers 9 bases. This CDR3 has 12 amino acids. With 8 bases clipped from V and 9 bases from J, the junction kept 8 bases outside the gene matches. The germline V gene encodes CDR1 DFQATT and CDR2 SNEGSKA (reference sequence).

This clonotype came up a few times. V and J are TRBV27 and TRBJ2-1, with a possible D match to TRBD2 (6 bases). The CDR3 runs 13 residues. V shed 9 bases and J shed 6 bases, with 15 bases lying between them. Germline V gives CDR1 MNHEY, CDR2 SMNVEV (reference sequence). The CDR3 loop reads CASRSGSVNEQFF. CDR3 bases: TGTGCCAGTCGTTCCGGGAGTGTCAATGAGCAGTTCTTC.

This clonotype was seen only a few times. The chain links TRBV6-5 to TRBJ2-5; 7 bases agree with TRBD1. V gave up 2 bases and J gave up 2 bases; unmatched junction bases: 2. The CDR3 covers 14 residues. Per germline, CDR1 MNHEY and CDR2 SVGAGI. CDR3 coding DNA: TGTGCCAGCAGTTACAGGGACAGTCAAGAGACCCAGTACTTC. This translates into CASSYRDSQETQYF.